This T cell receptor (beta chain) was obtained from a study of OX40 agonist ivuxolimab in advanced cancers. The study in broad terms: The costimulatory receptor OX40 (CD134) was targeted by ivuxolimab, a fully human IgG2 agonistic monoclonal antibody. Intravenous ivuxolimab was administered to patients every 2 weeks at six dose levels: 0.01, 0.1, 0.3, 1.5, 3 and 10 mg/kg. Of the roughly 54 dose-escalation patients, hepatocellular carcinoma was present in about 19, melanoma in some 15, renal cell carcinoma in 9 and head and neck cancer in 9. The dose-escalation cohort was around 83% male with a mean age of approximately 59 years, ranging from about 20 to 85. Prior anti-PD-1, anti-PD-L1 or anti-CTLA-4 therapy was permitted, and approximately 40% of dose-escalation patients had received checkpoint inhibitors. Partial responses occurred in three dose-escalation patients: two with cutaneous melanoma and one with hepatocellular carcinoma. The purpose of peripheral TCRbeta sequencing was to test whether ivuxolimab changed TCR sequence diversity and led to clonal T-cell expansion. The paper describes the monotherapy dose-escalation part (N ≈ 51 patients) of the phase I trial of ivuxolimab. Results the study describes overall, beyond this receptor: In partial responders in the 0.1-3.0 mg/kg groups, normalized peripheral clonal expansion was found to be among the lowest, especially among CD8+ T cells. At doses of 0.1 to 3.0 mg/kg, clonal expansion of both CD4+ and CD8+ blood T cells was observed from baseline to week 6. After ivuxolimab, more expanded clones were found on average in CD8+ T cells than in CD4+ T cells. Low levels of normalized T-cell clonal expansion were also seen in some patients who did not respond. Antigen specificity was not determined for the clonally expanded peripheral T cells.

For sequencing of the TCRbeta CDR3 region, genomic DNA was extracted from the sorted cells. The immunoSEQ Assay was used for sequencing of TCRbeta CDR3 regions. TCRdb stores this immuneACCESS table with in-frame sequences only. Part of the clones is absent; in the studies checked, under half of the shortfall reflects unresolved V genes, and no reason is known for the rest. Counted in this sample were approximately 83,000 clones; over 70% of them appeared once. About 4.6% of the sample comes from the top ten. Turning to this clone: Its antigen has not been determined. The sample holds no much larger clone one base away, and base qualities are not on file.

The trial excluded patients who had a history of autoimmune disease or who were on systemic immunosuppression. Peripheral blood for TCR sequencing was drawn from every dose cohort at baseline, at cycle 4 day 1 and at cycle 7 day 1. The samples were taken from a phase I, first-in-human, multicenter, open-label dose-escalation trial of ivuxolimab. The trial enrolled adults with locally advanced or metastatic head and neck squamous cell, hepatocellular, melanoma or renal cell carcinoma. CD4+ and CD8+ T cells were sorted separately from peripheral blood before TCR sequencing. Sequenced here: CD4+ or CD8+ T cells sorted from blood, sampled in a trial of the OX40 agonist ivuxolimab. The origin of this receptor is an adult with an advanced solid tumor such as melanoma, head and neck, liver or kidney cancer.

The CDR3 protein sequence reads: CASGEPGLLTDTQYF. The bases are TGCGCCAGCGGGGAACCGGGACTCCTCACAGATACGCAGTATTTT. The V gene is TRBV5-1 and the J gene is TRBJ2-3; the D segment could be TRBD2, given 6 matching bases. The CDR3, from cysteine to phenylalanine, totals 15 residues. The retained sequence is limited to the CDR3, 45 bases, with the frame set at the first base. CDR1 is given as SGHRS and CDR2 as YFSETQ, both from the germline V gene. V is reduced by 7 bases and J by 2 bases, leaving a spacing of 17 bases between them.